Below, 2 T cell receptor beta chains from the same sample are listed, as sequenced in a study of blood T cells in healthy people across ages. A J-beta primer mix and a sample-barcoded 5' primer were used in a second PCR of roughly 7 to 12 cycles. MiXCR, run by TCRdb on the 5' RACE reads, gives a single entry per CDR3 protein. The sample carries 750,000 to 950,000 distinct CDR3 sequences, 25% to 35% recorded once. The same sample was also used in a study of T cells of mothers and their children.

The specimen was blood. These receptor sequences come from a middle-aged woman in good health.

The V and J genes are TRBV9 and TRBJ2-3; 9 positions agree with TRBD2. Germline lookup yields CDR1 SGDLS and CDR2 YYNGEE. The CDR3 extends over 17 amino acids. V dropped 4 bases and J dropped 6; count of bases not matched to a gene: 15. CDR3 sequence (DNA): TGTGCCAGCAGCCGAGAGCCAGCGGGGGGCCCTCGGGATACGCAGTATTTT. Amino acids: CASSREPAGGPRDTQYF.

This clonotype was detected ten times or more. V and J are TRBV5-1 and TRBJ1-2; maybe TRBD1 (5 bases). The CDR3 extends over 15 amino acids. CDR1 is SGHRS and CDR2 is YFSETQ in the germline V gene. Trimming took 4 bases from V and 2 from J, leaving 15 bases between them. The CDR3 sequence is CASSDGHTTNYGYTF. The CDR3 bases are TGCGCCAGCAGCGACGGACATACGACCAACTATGGCTACACCTTC.